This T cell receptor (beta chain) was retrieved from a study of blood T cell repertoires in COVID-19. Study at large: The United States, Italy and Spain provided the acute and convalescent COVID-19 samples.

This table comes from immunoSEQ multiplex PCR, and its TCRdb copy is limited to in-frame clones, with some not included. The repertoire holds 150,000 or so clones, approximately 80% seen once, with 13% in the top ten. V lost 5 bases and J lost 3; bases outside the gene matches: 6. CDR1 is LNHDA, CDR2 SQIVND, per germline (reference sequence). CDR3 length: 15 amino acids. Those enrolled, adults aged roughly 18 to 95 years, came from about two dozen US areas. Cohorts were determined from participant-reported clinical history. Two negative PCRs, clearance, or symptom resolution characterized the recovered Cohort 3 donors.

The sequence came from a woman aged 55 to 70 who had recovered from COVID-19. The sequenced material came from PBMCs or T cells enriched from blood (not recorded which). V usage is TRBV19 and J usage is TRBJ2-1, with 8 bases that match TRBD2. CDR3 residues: CASSPRAGDYNEQFF. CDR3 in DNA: TGTGCCAGTAGTCCAAGAGCGGGAGACTACAATGAGCAGTTCTTC.